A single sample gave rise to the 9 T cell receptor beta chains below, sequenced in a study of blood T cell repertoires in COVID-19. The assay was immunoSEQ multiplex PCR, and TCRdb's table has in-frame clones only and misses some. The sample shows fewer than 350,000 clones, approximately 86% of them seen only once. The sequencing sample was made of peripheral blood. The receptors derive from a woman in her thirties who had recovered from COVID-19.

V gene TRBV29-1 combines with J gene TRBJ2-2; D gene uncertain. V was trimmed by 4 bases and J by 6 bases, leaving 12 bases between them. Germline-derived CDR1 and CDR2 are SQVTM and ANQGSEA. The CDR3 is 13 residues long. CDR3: CSVGAGYPGELFF. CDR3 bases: TGCAGCGTTGGCGCCGGGTACCCCGGGGAGCTGTTTTTT.

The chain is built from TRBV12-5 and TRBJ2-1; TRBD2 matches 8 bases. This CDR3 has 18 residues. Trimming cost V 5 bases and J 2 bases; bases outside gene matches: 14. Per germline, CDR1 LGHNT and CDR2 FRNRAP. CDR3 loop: CASGLPSDSGKTYNEQFF. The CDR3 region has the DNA TGTGCTAGTGGTCTCCCCTCGGATAGCGGGAAAACCTACAATGAGCAGTTCTTC.

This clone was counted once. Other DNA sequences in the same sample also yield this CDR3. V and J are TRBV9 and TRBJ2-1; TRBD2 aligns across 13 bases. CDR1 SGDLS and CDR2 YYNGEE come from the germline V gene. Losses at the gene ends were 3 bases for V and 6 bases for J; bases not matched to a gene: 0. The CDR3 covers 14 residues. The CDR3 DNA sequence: TGTGCCAGCAGCGGGACTAGCGGGAGCAATGAGCAGTTCTTC. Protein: CASSGTSGSNEQFF.

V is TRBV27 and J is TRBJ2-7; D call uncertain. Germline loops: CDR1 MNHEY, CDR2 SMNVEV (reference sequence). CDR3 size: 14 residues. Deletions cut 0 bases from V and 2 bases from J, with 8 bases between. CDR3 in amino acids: CASSLSYGAYEQYF. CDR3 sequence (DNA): TGTGCCAGCAGTTTATCTTACGGAGCCTACGAGCAGTACTTC.

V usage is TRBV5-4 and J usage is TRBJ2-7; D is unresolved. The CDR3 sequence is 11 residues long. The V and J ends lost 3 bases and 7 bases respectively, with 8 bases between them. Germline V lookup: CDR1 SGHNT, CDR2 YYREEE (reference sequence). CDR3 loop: CASSSALEQYF. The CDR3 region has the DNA TGTGCCAGCAGCTCAGCGTTAGAGCAGTACTTC.

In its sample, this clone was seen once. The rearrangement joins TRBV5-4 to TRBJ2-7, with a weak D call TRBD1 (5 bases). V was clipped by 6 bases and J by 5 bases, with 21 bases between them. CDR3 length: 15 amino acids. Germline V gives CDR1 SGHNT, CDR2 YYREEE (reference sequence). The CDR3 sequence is CASTPSGRGPNEQYF. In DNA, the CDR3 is TGTGCCAGCACTCCCTCTGGTAGGGGTCCCAACGAGCAGTACTTC.

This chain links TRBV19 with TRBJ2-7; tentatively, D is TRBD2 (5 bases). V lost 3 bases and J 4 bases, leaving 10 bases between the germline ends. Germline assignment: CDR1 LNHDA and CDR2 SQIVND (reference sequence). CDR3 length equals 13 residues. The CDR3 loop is CASSIGVQYEQYF. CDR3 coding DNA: TGTGCCAGTAGTATCGGGGTTCAGTACGAGCAGTACTTC.

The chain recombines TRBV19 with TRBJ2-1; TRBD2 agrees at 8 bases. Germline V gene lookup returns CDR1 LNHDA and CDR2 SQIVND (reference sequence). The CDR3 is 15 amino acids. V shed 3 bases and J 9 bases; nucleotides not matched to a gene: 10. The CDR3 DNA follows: TGTGCCAGTAGTATCAGCGGGAGAGGTACTGGTGAGCAGTTCTTC. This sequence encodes CASSISGRGTGEQFF.

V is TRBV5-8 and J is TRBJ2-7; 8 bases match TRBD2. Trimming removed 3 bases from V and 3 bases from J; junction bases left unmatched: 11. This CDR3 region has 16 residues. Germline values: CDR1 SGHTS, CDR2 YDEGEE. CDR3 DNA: TGTGCCAGCAGCTCGGCGGGGGGCTCCCCCTACTACGAGCAGTACTTC. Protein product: CASSSAGGSPYYEQYF.